A single sample gave rise to the 3 T cell receptor beta chains below, sequenced in a study of post-analysis software for immune sequencing data. Overall study findings and caveats: About 5 TRBV segments appeared more often in patients than in controls, and TRBV5-6, TRBV5-1 and TRBV20-1 were among these.

Their specific antigens are unknown. Libraries were made from TCR beta cDNA, and they carried unique molecular identifiers. In TCRdb, the PCR reads were re-called with MiXCR into one record per CDR3 protein. The table records hundreds of thousands of distinct CDR3 sequences, 55% to 60% of them present only once. The sample comprised blood. These receptors were obtained from a girl between 2 and 10 years old with multiple sclerosis.

The V and J genes are TRBV7-3 and TRBJ1-1; 7 bases align to TRBD1. The CDR3 extends over 13 amino acids. Unmatched junction bases numbered 4, after V lost 5 bases and J lost 4 bases. The germline V gene encodes CDR1 SGHTA and CDR2 FQGTGA. CDR3 nucleotides: TGTGCCAGCAGCGAACAGGGGAGCACTGAAGCTTTCTTT. This codes for CASSEQGSTEAFF.

The chain uses TRBV5-1 and TRBJ1-2; D might be TRBD1 (6 bases). The CDR3 runs to 15 residues. V dropped 6 bases and J dropped 0 bases, with 15 bases sitting between them. In germline, CDR1 is SGHRS, CDR2 YFSETQ. CDR3 in DNA: TGCGCCAGCACCAAGGAGACAGGCCCTAACTATGGCTACACCTTC. Protein product: CASTKETGPNYGYTF.

This clonotype came up a few times. The chain combines TRBV5-1 with TRBJ1-4; D possibly corresponds to TRBD1 (5 bases). The CDR3 extends over 16 amino acids. V was shortened by 2 bases and J by 0 bases, with 11 bases between the two germline ends. Germline CDR1 and CDR2: SGHRS and YFSETQ. CDR3 bases: TGCGCCAGCAGCTTCCAAACAGGAGCAACTAATGAAAAACTGTTTTTT. Translating gives CASSFQTGATNEKLFF.